This T cell receptor (beta chain) was obtained from a study of OX40 agonist ivuxolimab in advanced cancers. The CDR3 length is 16 residues. The V and J ends lost 5 bases and 2 bases respectively, with 13 bases between them. Per the germline V gene, CDR1 is SGHTA and CDR2 is FQGTGA. Measured with immunoSEQ multiplex PCR; TCRdb has only the in-frame clones, and not every one. The sample lists 80,000 to 100,000 clones, around 90% occurring once. The gene calls are TRBV7-3 and TRBJ2-6, with D possibly being TRBD1 (6 bases). The sequencing used CD4+ or CD8+ T cells sorted from blood, collected in a trial of the OX40 agonist ivuxolimab. The sequence was collected from an adult with an advanced solid tumor such as melanoma, head and neck, liver or kidney cancer. CDR3 protein: CASSIPHRAGANVLTF. The DNA for the CDR3 is TGTGCCAGCAGCATACCCCACAGGGCTGGGGCCAACGTCCTGACTTTC. Full variable domain (remainder filled in from reference TRBV7-3 and TRBJ2-6): GAGVSQTPSNKVTEKGKYVELRCDPISGHTALYWYRQSLGQGPEFLIYFQGTGAADDSGLPNDRFFAVRPEGSVSTLKIQRTERGDSAVYLCASSIPHRAGANVLTFGAGSRLTVL.